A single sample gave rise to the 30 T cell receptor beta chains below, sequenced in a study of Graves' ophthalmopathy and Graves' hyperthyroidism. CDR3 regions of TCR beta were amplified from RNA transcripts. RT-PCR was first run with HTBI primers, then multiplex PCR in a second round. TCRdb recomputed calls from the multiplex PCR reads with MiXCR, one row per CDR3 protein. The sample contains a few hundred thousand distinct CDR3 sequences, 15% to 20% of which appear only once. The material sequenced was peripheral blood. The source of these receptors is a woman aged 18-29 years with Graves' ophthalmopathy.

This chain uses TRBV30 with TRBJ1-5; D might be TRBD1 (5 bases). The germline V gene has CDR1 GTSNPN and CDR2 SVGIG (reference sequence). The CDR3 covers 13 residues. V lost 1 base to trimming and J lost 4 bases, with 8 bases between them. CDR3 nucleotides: TGTGCCTGGAGTGGACAGTCAAATCAGCCCCAGCATTTT. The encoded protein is CAWSGQSNQPQHF.

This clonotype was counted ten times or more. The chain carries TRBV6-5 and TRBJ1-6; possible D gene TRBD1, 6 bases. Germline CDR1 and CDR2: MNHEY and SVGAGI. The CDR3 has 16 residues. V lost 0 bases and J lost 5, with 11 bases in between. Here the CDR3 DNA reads TGTGCCAGCAGTTACTCGCCGGACAGCCATAATTCACCCCTCCACTTT. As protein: CASSYSPDSHNSPLHF.

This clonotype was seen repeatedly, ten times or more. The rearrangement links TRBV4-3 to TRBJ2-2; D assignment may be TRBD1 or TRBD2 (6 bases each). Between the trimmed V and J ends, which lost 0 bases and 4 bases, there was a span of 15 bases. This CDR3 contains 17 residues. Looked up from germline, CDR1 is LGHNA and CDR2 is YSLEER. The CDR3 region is CASSQESGALFTGELFF. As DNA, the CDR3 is TGCGCCAGCAGCCAAGAGTCGGGGGCTTTGTTCACCGGGGAGCTGTTTTTT.

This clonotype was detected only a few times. The CDR3 is CASSLTDWGDTEAFF. CDR3 nucleotides: TGTGCCAGCAGCCTTACGGACTGGGGGGACACTGAAGCTTTCTTT. The chain combines TRBV3-1 with TRBJ1-1, with D tentatively TRBD1 (5 bases). Germline lookup yields CDR1 LGHDT and CDR2 YNNKEL (reference sequence). Trimming took off 4 bases at V and 3 bases at J, with 15 bases between the two ends. The CDR3 length is 15 residues. Filled out from reference TRBV3-1 and TRBJ1-1, the complete variable domain reads DTAVSQTPKYLVTQMGNDKSIKCEQNLGHDTMYWYKQDSKKFLKIMFSYNNKELIINETVPNRFSPKSPDKAHLNLHINSLELGDSAVYFCASSLTDWGDTEAFFGQGTRLTVV.

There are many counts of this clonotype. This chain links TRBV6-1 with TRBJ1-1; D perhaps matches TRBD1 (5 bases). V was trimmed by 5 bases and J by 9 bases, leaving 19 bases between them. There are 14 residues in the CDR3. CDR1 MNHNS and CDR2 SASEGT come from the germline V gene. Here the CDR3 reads CASSQSSGAVKAFF. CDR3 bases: TGTGCCAGCAGTCAAAGCTCCGGGGCGGTCAAAGCTTTCTTT.

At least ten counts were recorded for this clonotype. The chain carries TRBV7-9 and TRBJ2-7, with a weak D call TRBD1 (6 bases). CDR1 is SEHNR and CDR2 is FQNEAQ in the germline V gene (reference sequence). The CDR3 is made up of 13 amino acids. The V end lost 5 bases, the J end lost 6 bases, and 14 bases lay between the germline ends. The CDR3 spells CASSPTTGTEQYF. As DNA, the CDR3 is TGTGCCAGCAGCCCAACCACAGGGACCGAGCAGTACTTC.

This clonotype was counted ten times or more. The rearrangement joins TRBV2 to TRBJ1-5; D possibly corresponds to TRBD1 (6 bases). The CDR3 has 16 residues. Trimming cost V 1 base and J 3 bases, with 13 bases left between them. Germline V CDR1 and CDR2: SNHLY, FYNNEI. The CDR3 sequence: CASSEGGGAVNQPQHF. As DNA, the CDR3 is TGTGCCAGCAGTGAAGGGGGGGGGGCCGTCAATCAGCCCCAGCATTTT.

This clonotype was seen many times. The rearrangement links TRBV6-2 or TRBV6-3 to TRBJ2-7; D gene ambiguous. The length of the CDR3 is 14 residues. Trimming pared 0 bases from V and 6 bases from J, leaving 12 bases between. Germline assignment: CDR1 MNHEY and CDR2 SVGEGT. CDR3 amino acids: CASSYSMAVGEQYF. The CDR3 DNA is TGTGCCAGCAGTTACTCGATGGCCGTCGGCGAGCAGTACTTC.

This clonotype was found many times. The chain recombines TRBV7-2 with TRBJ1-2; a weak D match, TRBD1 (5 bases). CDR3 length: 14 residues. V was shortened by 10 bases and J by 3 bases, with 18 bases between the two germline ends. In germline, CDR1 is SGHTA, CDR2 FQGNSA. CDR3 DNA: TGTGCCAACAATCCGTTGGGGGGAGACTATGGCTACACCTTC. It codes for CANNPLGGDYGYTF.

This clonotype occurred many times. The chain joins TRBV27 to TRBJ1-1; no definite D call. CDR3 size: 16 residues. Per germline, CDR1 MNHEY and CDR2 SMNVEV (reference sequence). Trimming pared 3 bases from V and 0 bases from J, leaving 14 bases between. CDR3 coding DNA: TGTGCCAGCAGTTTGAGTGTAGGGCACATGAACACTGAAGCTTTCTTT. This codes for CASSLSVGHMNTEAFF.

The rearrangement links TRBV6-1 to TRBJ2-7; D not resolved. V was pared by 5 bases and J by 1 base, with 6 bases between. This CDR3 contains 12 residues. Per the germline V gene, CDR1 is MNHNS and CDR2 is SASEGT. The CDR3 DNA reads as TGTGCCAGCAGTACCCAGTCCTACGAGCAGTACTTC. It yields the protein CASSTQSYEQYF.

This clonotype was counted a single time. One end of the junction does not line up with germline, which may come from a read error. CDR3: CVSSYKIGSGNTIYF. The CDR3 DNA follows: TGTGTCAGCAGTTATAAGATTGGAAGTGGAAACACCATATATTTT. The chain combines TRBV6-2 or TRBV6-3 with TRBJ1-3; the D is unclear. The CDR3 extends over 15 amino acids. Germline V CDR1 and CDR2: MNHEY, SVGEGT.

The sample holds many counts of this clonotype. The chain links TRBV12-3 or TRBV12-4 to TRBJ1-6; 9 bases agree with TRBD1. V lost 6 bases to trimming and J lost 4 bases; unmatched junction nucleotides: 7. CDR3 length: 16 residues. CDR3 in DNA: TGTGCCAGCAGGCACCCGGGACAGGGATATAATTCACCCCTCCACTTT. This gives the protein CASRHPGQGYNSPLHF.

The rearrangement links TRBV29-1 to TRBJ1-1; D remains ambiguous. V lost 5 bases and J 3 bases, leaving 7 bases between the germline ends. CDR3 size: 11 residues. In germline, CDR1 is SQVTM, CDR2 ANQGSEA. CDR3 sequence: CSVSTYTEAFF. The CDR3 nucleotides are TGCAGCGTTTCTACGTACACTGAAGCTTTCTTT.

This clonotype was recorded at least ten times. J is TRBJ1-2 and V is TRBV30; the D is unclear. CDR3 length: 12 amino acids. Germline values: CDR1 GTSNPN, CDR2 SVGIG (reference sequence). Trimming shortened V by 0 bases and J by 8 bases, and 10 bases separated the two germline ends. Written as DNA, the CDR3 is TGTGCCTGGAGTGTCCATAGCTGGGGCTACACCTTC. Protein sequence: CAWSVHSWGYTF. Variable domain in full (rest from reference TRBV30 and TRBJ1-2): SQTIHQWPATLVQPVGSPLSLECTVEGTSNPNLYWYRQAAGRGLQLLFYSVGIGQISSEVPQNLSASRPQDRQFILSSKKLLLSDSGFYLCAWSVHSWGYTFGSGTRLTVV.

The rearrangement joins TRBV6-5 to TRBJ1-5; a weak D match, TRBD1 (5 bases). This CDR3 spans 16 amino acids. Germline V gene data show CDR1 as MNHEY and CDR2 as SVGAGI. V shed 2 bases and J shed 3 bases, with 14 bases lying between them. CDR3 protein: CASSYAGGGTNQPQHF. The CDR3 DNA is TGTGCCAGCAGTTACGCTGGGGGGGGGACCAATCAGCCCCAGCATTTT.

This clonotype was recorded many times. The CDR3 loop is CASSTQQGAQYEQYF. Here the CDR3 DNA reads TGTGCCAGCAGCACCCAACAGGGGGCCCAATACGAGCAGTACTTC. J is TRBJ2-7 and V is TRBV7-2; TRBD1 matches at 9 bases. With V trimmed by 5 bases and J by 4 bases, 9 bases remained unmatched. The CDR3 runs 15 residues. From germline, CDR1 is SGHTA and CDR2 FQGNSA.

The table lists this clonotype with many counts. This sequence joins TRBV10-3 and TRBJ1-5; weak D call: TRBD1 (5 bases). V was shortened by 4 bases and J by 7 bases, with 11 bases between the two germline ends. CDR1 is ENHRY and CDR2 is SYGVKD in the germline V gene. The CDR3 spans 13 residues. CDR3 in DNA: TGTGCCATCAGTGGGAGAGAGGGGCAGCCCCAGCATTTT. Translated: CAISGREGQPQHF.

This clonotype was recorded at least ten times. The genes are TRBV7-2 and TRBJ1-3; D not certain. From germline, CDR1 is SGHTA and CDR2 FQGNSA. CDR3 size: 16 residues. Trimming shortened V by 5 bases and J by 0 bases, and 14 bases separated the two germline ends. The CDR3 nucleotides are TGTGCCAGCAGCGCCATGACACCGGCCTCTGGAAACACCATATATTTT. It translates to CASSAMTPASGNTIYF.

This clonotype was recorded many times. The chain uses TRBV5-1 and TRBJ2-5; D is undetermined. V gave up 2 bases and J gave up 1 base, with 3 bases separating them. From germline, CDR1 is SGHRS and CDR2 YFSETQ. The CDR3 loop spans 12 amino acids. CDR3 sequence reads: CASSFAQETQYF. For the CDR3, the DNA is TGCGCCAGCAGCTTCGCCCAAGAGACCCAGTACTTC.

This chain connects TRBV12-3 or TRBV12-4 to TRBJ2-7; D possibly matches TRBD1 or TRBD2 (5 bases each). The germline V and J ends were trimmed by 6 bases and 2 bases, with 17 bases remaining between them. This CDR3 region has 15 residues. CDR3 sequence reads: CASSPSGRYPYEQYF. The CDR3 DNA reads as TGTGCCAGCAGCCCCTCGGGACGGTACCCCTACGAGCAGTACTTC.

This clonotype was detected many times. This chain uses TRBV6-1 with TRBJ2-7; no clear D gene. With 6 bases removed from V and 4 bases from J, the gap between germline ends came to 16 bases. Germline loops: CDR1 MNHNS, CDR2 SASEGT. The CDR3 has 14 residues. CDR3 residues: CASSNLGRVYEQYF. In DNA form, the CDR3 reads TGTGCCAGCAGCAACCTCGGAAGGGTTTACGAGCAGTACTTC.

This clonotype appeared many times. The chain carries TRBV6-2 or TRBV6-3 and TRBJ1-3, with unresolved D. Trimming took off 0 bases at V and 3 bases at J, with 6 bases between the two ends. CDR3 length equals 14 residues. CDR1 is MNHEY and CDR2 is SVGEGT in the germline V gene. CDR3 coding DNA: TGTGCCAGCAGTTACTCGGCACGTGGAAACACCATATATTTT. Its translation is CASSYSARGNTIYF.

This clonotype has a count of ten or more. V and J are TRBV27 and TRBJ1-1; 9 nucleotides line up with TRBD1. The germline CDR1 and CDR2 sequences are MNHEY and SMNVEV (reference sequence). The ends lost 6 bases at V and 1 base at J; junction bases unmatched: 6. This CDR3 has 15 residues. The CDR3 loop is CASSLTGGSNTEAFF. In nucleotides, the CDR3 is TGTGCCAGCAGCCTGACAGGGGGTTCGAACACTGAAGCTTTCTTT.

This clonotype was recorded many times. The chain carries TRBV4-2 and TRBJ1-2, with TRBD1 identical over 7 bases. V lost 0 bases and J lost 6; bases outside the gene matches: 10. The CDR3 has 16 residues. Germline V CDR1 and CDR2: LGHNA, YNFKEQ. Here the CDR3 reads CASSQDGTARVDGYTF. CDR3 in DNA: TGTGCCAGCAGCCAAGACGGGACAGCTCGGGTAGATGGCTACACCTTC.

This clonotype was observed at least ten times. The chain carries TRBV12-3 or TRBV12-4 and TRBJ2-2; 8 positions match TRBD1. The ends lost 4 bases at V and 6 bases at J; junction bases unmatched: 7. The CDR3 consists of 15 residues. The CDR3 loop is CASSSRTGTSGELFF. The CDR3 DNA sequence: TGTGCCAGCAGTTCTAGGACAGGGACGTCCGGGGAGCTGTTTTTT.

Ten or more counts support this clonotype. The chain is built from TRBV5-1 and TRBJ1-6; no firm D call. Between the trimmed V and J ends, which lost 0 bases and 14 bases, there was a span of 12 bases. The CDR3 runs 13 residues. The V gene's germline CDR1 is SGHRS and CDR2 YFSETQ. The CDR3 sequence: CASSLVGKSALHF. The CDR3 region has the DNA TGCGCCAGCAGCTTGGTGGGCAAATCGGCCCTCCACTTT. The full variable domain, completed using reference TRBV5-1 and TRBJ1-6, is KAGVTQTPRYLIKTRGQQVTLSCSPISGHRSVSWYQQTPGQGLQFLFEYFSETQRNKGNFPGRFSGRQFSNSRSEMNVSTLELGDSALYLCASSLVGKSALHFGNGTRLTVT.

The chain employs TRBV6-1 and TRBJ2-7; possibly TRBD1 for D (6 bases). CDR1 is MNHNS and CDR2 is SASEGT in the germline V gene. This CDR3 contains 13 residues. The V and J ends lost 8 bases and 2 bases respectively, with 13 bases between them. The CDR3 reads CASGKQGTYEQYF. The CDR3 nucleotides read TGTGCCAGCGGTAAACAGGGTACCTACGAGCAGTACTTC.

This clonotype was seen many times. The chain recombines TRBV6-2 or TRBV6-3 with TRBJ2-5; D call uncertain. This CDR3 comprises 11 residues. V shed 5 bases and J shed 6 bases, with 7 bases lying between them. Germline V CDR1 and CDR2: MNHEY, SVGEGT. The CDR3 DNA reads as TGTGCCAGCAGTGGTCGGAAGACCCAGTACTTC. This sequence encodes CASSGRKTQYF.

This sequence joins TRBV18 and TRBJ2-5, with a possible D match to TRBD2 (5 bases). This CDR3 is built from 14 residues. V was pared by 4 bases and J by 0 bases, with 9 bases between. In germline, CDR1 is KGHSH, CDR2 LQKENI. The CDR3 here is CASSLQRYQETQYF. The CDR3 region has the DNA TGTGCCAGCTCACTACAGCGGTACCAAGAGACCCAGTACTTC.